This TCR beta chain was found in a study of blood T cells in healthy people across ages. General study points: Age advanced and TCR beta diversity per million T cells fell, roughly linearly.

Trimming stripped 7 bases from V and 0 bases from J, with 13 bases between. CDR1 MNHEY and CDR2 SMNVEV come from the germline V gene (reference sequence). The CDR3 contains 14 residues. Then a second PCR, running roughly 7 to 12 cycles, was carried out with a sample-barcoded 5' primer and a J-beta primer mix. Each TCR beta cDNA got a 12-nucleotide random molecular identifier. TCRdb redid the calling of the 5' RACE reads with MiXCR, one entry per CDR3 protein. The repertoire has about 680,000 distinct CDR3 sequences, 49% of them found once; the top ten carry about a third. This clonotype was seen a few times. Antigen unknown.

The sample taken for sequencing was blood. The chain employs TRBV27 and TRBJ2-7, with D unclear. This clonotype originated in a woman aged 55-70 years in good health. CDR3 sequence: CASKVIGSSYEQYF. The CDR3 region has the DNA TGTGCCAGCAAAGTCATCGGATCCTCCTACGAGCAGTACTTC.